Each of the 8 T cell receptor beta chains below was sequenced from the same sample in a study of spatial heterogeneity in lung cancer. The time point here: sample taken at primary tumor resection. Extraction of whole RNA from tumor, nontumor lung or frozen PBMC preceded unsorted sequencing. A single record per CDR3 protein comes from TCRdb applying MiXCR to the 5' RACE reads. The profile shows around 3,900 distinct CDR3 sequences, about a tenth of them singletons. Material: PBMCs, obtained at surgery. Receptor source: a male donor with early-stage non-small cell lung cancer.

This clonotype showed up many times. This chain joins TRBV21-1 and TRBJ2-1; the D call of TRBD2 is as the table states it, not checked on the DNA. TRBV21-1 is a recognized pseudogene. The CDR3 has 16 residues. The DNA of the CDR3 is TGTGCCAGCAGCAAACTGTCTAGCGGGGTGTGCAATGAGCAGTTCTTC. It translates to CASSKLSSGVCNEQFF.

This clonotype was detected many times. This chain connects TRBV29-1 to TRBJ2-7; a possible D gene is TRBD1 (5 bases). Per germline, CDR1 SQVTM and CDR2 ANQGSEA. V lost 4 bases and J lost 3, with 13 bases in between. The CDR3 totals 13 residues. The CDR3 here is CSVGGGGRYEQYF. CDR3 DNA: TGCAGCGTTGGGGGCGGCGGCCGCTACGAGCAGTACTTC.

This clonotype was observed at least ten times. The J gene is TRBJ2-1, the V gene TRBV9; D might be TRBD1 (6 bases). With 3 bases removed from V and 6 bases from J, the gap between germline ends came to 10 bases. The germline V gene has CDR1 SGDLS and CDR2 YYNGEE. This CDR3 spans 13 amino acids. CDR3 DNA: TGTGCCAGCAGCGCAACAGGGTTCAATGAGCAGTTCTTC. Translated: CASSATGFNEQFF.

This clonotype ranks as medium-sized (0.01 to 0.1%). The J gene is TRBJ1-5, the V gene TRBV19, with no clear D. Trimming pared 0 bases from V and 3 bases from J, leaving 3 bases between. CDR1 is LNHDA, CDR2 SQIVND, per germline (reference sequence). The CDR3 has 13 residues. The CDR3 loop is CASSIDDNQPQHF. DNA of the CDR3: TGTGCCAGTAGTATAGACGACAATCAGCCCCAGCATTTT.

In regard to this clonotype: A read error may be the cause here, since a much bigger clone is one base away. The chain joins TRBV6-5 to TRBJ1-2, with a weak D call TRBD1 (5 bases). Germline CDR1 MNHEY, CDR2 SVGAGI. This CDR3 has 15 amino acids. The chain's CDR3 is CANSWGLQSNYGYTF. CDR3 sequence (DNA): TGTGCCAACAGTTGGGGCCTCCAATCTAACTATGGCTACACCTTC.

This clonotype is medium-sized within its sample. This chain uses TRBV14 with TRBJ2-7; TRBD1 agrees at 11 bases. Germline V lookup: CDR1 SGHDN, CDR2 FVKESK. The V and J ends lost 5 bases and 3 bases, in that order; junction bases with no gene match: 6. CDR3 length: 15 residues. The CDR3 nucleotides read TGTGCCAGCAGCGTCTCCGGGACAGGGGGCTACGAGCAGTACTTC. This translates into CASSVSGTGGYEQYF.

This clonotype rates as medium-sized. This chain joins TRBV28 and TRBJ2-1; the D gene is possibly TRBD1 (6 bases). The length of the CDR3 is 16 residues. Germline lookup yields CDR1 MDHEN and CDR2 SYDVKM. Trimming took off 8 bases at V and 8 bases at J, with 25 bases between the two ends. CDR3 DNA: TGTGCCAGCGAGGGTTTGGGAAGGGGGTTTAGTGATGAGCAGTTCTTC. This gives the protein CASEGLGRGFSDEQFF.

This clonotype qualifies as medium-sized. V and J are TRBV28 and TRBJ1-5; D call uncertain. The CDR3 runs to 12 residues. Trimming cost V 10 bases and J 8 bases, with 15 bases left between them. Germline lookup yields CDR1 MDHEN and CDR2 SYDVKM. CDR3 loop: CATLIANEPQHF. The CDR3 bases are TGTGCCACCCTCATTGCTAATGAGCCCCAGCATTTT.